This T cell receptor beta chain emerged from a study of blood T cell repertoires in COVID-19. For the study at large: Samples came from the United States, Italy and Spain, spanning acute and convalescent COVID-19. PBMCs, B-cell-depleted T cells, or T cells were the source of the cDNA or gDNA that made up the material.

As processed by the authors: Estimates of nucleated cell counts were drawn from the amplification of reference gene primers. This table comes from immunoSEQ multiplex PCR, and its TCRdb copy is limited to in-frame clones, with some not included. V and J calls plus clone size are reproduced from that table; the DNA served to infer D and trimming. The sample shows about 58,000 clones, approximately 91% of them seen only once. The V end lost 6 bases, the J end lost 4 bases, and 15 bases lay between the germline ends. Germline CDR1 is MDHEN and CDR2 is SYDVKM. The CDR3 has 14 residues. The TCR sequence derives from a woman in her seventies with active COVID-19. The chain joins TRBV28 to TRBJ1-2; no firm D call. Sequences were obtained from peripheral blood. The CDR3 nucleotides read TGTGCCAGCAGCCGATACGGGGTGGGCTATGGCTACACCTTC. It specifies CASSRYGVGYGYTF.